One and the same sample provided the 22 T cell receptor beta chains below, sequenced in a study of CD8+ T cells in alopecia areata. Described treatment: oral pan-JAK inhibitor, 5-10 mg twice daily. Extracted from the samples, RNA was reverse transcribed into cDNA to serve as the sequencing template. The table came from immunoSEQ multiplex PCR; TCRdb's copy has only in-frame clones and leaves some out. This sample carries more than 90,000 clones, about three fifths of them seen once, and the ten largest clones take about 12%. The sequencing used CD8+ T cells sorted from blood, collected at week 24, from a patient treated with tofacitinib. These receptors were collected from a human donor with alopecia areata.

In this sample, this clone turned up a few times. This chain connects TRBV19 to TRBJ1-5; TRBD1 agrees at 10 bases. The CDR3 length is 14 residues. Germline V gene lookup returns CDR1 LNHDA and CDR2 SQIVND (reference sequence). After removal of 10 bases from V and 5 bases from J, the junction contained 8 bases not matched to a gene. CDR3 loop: CATKRGQGDQPQHF. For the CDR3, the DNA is TGTGCCACCAAACGAGGACAGGGGGATCAGCCCCAGCATTTT.

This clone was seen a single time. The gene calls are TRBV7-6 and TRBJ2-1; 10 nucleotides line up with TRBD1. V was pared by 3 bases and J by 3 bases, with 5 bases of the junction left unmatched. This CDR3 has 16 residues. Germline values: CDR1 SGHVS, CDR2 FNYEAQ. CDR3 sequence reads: CASSFRDRGSYNEQFF. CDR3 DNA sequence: TGTGCCAGCAGCTTCCGGGACAGGGGAAGCTACAATGAGCAGTTCTTC.

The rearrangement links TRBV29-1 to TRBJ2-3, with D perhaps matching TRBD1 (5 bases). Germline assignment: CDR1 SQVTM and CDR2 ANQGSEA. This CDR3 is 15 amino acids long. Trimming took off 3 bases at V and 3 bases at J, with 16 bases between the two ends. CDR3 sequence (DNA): TGCAGCGTTGACCCCACAGGTGACGGAACAGATACGCAGTATTTT. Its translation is CSVDPTGDGTDTQYF.

The CDR3 sequence: CASSLRGGDEQYF. For the CDR3, the DNA is TGCGCCAGCAGCTTGCGCGGCGGGGACGAGCAGTACTTC. The V gene is TRBV5-1, the J gene TRBJ2-7, with a tentative D call TRBD2 (6 bases). This CDR3 is built from 13 residues. CDR1 and CDR2 (germline): SGHRS, YFSETQ. V lost 1 base and J 5 bases, leaving 10 bases between the germline ends.

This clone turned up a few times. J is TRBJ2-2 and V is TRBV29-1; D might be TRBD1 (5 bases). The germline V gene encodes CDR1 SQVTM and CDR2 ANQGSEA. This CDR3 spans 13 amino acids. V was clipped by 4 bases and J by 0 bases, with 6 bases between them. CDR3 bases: TGCAGCGTTGCACAGGCGAACACCGGGGAGCTGTTTTTT. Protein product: CSVAQANTGELFF.

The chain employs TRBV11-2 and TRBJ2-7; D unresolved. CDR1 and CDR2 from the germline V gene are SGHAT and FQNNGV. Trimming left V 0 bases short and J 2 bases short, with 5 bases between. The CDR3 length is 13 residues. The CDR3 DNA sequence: TGTGCCAGCAGCTTAGAACCGACCTACGAGCAGTACTTC. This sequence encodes CASSLEPTYEQYF.

DNA for the CDR3: TGTGCCACCCACCTCCGGGACAGCCTCTCTGGGGCCAACGTCCTGACTTTC. It specifies CATHLRDSLSGANVLTF. V and J are TRBV19 and TRBJ2-6, with TRBD1 matching over 7 bases. Germline loops: CDR1 LNHDA, CDR2 SQIVND (reference sequence). V shed 10 bases, J shed 0 bases, and the junction held 12 bases outside the gene matches. The CDR3 loop spans 17 amino acids.

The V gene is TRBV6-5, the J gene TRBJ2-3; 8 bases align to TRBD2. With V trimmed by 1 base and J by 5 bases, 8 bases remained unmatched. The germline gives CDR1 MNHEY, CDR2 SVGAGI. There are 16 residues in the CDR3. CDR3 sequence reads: CASSYYSGASGDTQYF. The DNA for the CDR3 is TGTGCCAGCAGTTACTATAGCGGGGCGTCAGGAGATACGCAGTATTTT.

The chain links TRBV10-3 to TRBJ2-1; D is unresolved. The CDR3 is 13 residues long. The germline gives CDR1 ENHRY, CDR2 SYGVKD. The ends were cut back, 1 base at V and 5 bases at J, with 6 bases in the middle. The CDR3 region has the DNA TGTGCCATCAGTGAGTTGACCGACAATGAGCAGTTCTTC. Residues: CAISELTDNEQFF.

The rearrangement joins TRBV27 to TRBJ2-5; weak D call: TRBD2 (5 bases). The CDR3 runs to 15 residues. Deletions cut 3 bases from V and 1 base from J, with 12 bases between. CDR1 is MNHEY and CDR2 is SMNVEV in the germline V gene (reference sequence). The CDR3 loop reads CASSFDPRGQETQYF. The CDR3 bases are TGTGCCAGCAGTTTCGACCCCCGGGGCCAAGAGACCCAGTACTTC.

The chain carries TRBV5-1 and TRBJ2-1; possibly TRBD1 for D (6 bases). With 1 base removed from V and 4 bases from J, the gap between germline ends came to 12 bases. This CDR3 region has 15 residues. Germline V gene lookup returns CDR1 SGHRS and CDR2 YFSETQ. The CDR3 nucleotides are TGCGCCAGCAGCTTGTTTACAGGGCAATACAATGAGCAGTTCTTC. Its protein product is CASSLFTGQYNEQFF.

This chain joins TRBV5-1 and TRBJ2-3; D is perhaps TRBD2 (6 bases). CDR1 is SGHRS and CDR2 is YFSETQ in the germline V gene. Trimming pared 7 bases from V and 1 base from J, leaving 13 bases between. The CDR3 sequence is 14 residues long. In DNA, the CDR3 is TGCGCCAGCCAACCGCGGGGAGGCACAGATACGCAGTATTTT. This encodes CASQPRGGTDTQYF.

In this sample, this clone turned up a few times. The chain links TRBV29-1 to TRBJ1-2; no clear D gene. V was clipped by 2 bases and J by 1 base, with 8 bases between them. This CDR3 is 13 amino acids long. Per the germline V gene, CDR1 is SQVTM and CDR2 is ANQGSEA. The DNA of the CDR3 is TGCAGCGTTGAATCCACGATTAACTATGGCTACACCTTC. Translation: CSVESTINYGYTF.

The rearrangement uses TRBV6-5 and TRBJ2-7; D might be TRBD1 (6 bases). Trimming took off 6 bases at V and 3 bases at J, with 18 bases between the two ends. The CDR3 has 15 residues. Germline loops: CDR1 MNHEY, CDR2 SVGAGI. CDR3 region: CASSYAWDKFYEQYF. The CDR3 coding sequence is TGTGCCAGCAGCTACGCCTGGGACAAATTCTACGAGCAGTACTTC.

In nucleotides, the CDR3 is TGTGCCAGCAGCCGAGAGGCCATGTGGGACAGGCTGAACACCGGGGAGCTGTTTTTT. Its protein is CASSREAMWDRLNTGELFF. The chain has TRBV14 and TRBJ2-2; 8 positions agree with TRBD1. CDR1 and CDR2 (germline): SGHDN, FVKESK. The CDR3 contains 19 residues. The V gene end was trimmed by 4 bases and the J gene end by 1 base; junction bases not matched to a gene: 14.

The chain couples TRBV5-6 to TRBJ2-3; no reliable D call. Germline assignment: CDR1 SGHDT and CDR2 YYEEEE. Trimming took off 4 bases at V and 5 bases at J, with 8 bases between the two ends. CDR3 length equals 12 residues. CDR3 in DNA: TGTGCCAGCAGCCCCCTCCTAGATACGCAGTATTTT. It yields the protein CASSPLLDTQYF.

The CDR3 here is CSVWISYEQYF. In DNA form, the CDR3 reads TGCAGCGTTTGGATCTCCTACGAGCAGTACTTC. The chain uses TRBV29-1 and TRBJ2-7, with D uncertain. Per germline, CDR1 SQVTM and CDR2 ANQGSEA. This CDR3 is 11 amino acids long. V lost 5 bases and J 0 bases, leaving 5 bases between the germline ends.

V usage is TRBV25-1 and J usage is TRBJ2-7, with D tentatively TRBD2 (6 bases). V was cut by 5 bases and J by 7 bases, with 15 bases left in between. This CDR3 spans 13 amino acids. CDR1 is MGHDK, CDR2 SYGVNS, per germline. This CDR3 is CASSPDAGPEQYF. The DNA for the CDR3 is TGTGCCAGCAGTCCCGACGCGGGGCCAGAGCAGTACTTC.

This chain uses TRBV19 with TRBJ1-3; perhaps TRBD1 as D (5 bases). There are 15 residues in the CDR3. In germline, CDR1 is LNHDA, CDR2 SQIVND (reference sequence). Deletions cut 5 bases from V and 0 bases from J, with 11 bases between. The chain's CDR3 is CASSAGASSGNTIYF. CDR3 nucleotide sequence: TGTGCCAGTAGTGCCGGGGCCAGCTCTGGAAACACCATATATTTT.

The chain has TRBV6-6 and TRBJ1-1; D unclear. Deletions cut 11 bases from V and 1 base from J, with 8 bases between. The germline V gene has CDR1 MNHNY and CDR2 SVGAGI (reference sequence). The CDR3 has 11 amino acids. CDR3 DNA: TGTGCCGTGCTGGGGAACACTGAAGCTTTCTTT. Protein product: CAVLGNTEAFF.

CDR3 in amino acids: CASSYLAGEGQETQYF. As DNA, the CDR3 is TGTGCCAGCAGTTATTTAGCGGGGGAGGGGCAAGAGACCCAGTACTTC. The rearrangement links TRBV6-5 to TRBJ2-5; 9 nucleotides match TRBD2. Germline CDR1 MNHEY, CDR2 SVGAGI. The trim removed 3 bases at V and 2 bases at J, leaving 7 bases unmatched. The CDR3 loop spans 16 amino acids.

The CDR3 sequence is CASSFGNSGNTIYF. The CDR3 DNA follows: TGTGCCAGCAGCTTCGGGAACTCTGGAAACACCATATATTTT. This chain links TRBV5-6 with TRBJ1-3; D is ambiguous. Germline V gene sequence: CDR1 SGHDT, CDR2 YYEEEE. This CDR3 comprises 14 residues. Between the trimmed V and J ends, which lost 2 bases and 0 bases, there was a span of 6 bases.